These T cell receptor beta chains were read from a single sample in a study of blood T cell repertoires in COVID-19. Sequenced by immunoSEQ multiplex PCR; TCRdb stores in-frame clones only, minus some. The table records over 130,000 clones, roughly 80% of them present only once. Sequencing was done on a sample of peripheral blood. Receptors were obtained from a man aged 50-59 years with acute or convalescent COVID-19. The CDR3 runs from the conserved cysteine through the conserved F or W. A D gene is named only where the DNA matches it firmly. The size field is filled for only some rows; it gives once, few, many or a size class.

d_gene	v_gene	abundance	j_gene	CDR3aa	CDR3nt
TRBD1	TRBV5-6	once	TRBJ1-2	CASSLKDRGLGIGGYTF	TGTGCCAGCAGCTTGAAGGACAGGGGGCTAGGTATTGGTGGCTACACCTTC
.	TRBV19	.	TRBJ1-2	CASSPGLDYGYTF	TGTGCCAGTAGCCCCGGACTGGACTATGGCTACACCTTC
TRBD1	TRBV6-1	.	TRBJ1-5	CASSEGRGVNQPQHF	TGTGCCAGCAGTGAAGGCAGGGGGGTTAATCAGCCCCAGCATTTT
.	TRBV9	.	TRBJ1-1	CASNSPPQSMNTEAFF	TGTGCCAGCAACTCCCCCCCTCAATCCATGAACACTGAAGCTTTCTTT
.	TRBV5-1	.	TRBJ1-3	CASSLALGAGNTIYF	TGCGCCAGCAGCTTGGCCCTCGGAGCTGGAAACACCATATATTTT
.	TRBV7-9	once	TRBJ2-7	CASSSIDAGYEQYF	TGTGCCAGCAGCTCGATTGACGCAGGCTACGAGCAGTACTTC
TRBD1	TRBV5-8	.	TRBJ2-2	CASRGTENTGELFF	TGTGCCAGCAGAGGGACAGAGAACACCGGGGAGCTGTTTTTT
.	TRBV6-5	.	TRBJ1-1	CASRPGQSTEAFF	TGTGCCAGCAGGCCCGGACAGAGCACTGAAGCTTTCTTT
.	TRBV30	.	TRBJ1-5	CAWSVRGAGDRQPQHF	TGTGCCTGGAGTGTACGCGGGGCAGGAGATCGACAGCCCCAGCATTTT
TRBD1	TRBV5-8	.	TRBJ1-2	CASSPTIHRGRNHGYTF	TGTGCCAGCAGCCCGACAATTCACAGGGGGCGGAATCATGGCTACACCTTC
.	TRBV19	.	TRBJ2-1	CASSAYRELPREQFF	TGTGCCAGTAGTGCCTACAGGGAGCTCCCTCGTGAGCAGTTCTTC
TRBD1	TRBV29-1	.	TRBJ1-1	CSVTGDTEAFF	TGCAGCGTCACAGGGGACACTGAAGCTTTCTTT
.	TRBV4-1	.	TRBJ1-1	CASSRTRERAFF	TGCGCCAGCAGCCGAACCAGGGAAAGAGCTTTCTTT
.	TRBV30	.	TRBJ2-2	CAWKDYTGELFF	TGTGCCTGGAAGGACTACACCGGGGAGCTGTTTTTT
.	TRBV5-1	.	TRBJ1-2	CASRNEVPPNYGYTF	TGCGCCAGCAGAAATGAGGTGCCTCCTAACTATGGCTACACCTTC
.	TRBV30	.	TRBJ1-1	CAGWRASSYTEAFF	TGTGCCGGATGGCGGGCCTCAAGTTACACTGAAGCTTTCTTT
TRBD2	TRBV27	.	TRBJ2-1	CASSLSGTSGGYSYNEQFF	TGTGCCAGCAGTTTATCAGGGACTAGCGGGGGATACTCCTACAATGAGCAGTTCTTC
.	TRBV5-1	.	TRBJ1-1	CASSLETGTEAFF	TGCGCCAGCAGCTTGGAAACGGGGACTGAAGCTTTCTTT
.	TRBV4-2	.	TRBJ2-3	CASSQGVAGTDTQYF	TGTGCCAGCAGCCAAGGGGTAGCGGGCACAGATACGCAGTATTTT
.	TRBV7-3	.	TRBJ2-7	CASSLSAGLSYEQYF	TGTGCCAGCAGCTTAAGTGCGGGTCTTTCCTACGAGCAGTACTTC
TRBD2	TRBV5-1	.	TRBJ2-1	CASSLGGSGGSYNEQFF	TGCGCCAGCAGCTTGGGAGGTAGCGGGGGTTCCTACAATGAGCAGTTCTTC
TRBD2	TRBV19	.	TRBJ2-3	CASSPRPAGDPTDTQYF	TGTGCCAGTAGTCCCCGGCCCGCGGGGGACCCCACAGATACGCAGTATTTT
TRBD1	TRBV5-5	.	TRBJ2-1	CASSGTGISYNEQFF	TGTGCCAGCAGCGGGACAGGTATCTCCTACAATGAGCAGTTCTTC
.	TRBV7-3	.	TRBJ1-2	CASSLNRDGVGYTF	TGTGCCAGCAGCTTAAACAGGGACGGCGTGGGCTACACCTTC
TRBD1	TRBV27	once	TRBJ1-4	CASSFKAGGLLANEKLFF	TGTGCCAGCAGTTTTAAGGCAGGGGGCCTTTTGGCTAATGAAAAACTGTTTTTT
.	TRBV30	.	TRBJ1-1	CAWSVAGNTEAFF	TGTGCCTGGAGTGTGGCAGGAAACACTGAAGCTTTCTTT
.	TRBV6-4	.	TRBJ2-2	CATRREGETNTGELFF	TGTGCCACCCGGAGGGAAGGGGAGACGAACACCGGGGAGCTGTTTTTT
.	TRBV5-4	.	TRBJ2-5	CASRLKDRQETQYF	TGTGCCAGCAGATTAAAGGACAGACAAGAGACCCAGTACTTC
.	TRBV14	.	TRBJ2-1	CASSQDEGDWNEQFF	TGTGCCAGCAGCCAAGATGAAGGGGATTGGAATGAGCAGTTCTTC
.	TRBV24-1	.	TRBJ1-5	CATSAETGLVNQPQHF	TGTGCCACCAGTGCAGAGACGGGGTTAGTCAATCAGCCCCAGCATTTT
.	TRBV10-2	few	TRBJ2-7	CASRSGANSGEQYF	TGCGCCAGCAGGTCAGGGGCAAATTCAGGCGAGCAGTACTTC
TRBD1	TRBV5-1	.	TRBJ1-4	CASSFTGGREKLFF	TGCGCCAGCAGCTTTACAGGGGGACGGGAAAAACTGTTTTTT
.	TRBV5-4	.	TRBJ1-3	CASSLDPTVSGNTIYF	TGTGCCAGCAGCCTCGACCCGACAGTCTCTGGAAACACCATATATTTT
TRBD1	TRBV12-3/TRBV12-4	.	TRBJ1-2	CASTPGQGNGYTF	TGTGCCAGCACCCCGGGACAGGGAAATGGCTACACCTTC
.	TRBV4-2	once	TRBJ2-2	CASSQDPAAVNTGELFF	TGTGCCAGCAGCCAAGATCCCGCCGCAGTCAACACCGGGGAGCTGTTTTTT
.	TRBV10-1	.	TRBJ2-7	CASSERRTYEQYF	TGCGCCAGCAGTGAGCGACGGACTTACGAGCAGTACTTC
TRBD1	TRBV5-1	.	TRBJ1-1	CASSRQGENTEAFF	TGCGCCAGCAGTAGACAGGGAGAGAACACTGAAGCTTTCTTT
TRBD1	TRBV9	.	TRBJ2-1	CASSVALNQGAGEQFF	TGTGCCAGCAGCGTAGCCCTTAATCAGGGGGCAGGTGAGCAGTTCTTC
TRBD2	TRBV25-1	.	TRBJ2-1	CASSRGAGGPSSYNEQFF	TGTGCCAGCAGTCGAGGAGCGGGGGGGCCGAGCTCCTACAATGAGCAGTTCTTC
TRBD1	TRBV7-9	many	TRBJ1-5	CASSLGTGMGNQPQHF	TGTGCCAGCAGCTTAGGGACAGGGATGGGAAATCAGCCCCAGCATTTT
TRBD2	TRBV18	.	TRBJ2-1	CASSQELAGNEQFF	TGTGCCAGCTCCCAGGAACTAGCGGGGAATGAGCAGTTCTTC
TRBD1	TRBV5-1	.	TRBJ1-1	CASSPQPTGEGTEAFF	TGCGCCAGCAGCCCCCAGCCGACAGGGGAGGGAACTGAAGCTTTCTTT
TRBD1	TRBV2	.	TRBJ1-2	CASSAGGPKGYTF	TGTGCCAGCAGTGCAGGGGGCCCCAAGGGCTACACCTTC
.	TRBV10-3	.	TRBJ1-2	CATSGTNYGYTF	TGTGCCACCTCCGGGACAAACTATGGCTACACCTTC
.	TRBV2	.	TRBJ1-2	CASSGTGLYGYTF	TGTGCCAGCAGCGGTACAGGTCTATATGGCTACACCTTC
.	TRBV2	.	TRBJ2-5	CASSEIDRQETQYF	TGTGCCAGCAGTGAAATAGATCGCCAAGAGACCCAGTACTTC
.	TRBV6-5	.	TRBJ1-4	CASSYSPQGSGEKLFF	TGTGCCAGCAGTTACTCCCCCCAGGGCTCGGGTGAAAAACTGTTTTTT